This note documents a single TCR beta chain sequence. Its antigen is unidentified. This entry is derived from a study of graft-versus-host responses after intestinal transplantation. Study-level background: Multivisceral, liver-intestinal, or isolated intestinal transplants were received by the recipients. All recipients got anti-thymocyte globulin induction, then tacrolimus and steroids for roughly three years. Whole-study findings and limits: Peak circulating GvH clone levels tracked with early post-transplant HvG declines.

Profiling relied on immunoSEQ multiplex PCR, and the TCRdb table lists in-frame clones only, not all of them. The sample has around 45,000 clones, around 96% seen once. Trimming removed 4 bases from V and 5 bases from J; junction bases left unmatched: 6. Germline lookup yields CDR1 MNHEY and CDR2 SMNVEV (reference sequence). The CDR3 has 14 residues. The receptor's source is a human patient who received an intestinal transplant, so some T cells may come from the graft donor. The chain uses TRBV27 and TRBJ2-3; 7 positions agree with TRBD2. The input for sequencing was PBMCs, taken more than 310 days after intestinal transplant. The CDR3 nucleotides are TGTGCCAGCAGTTCCACCCCGGGGGGAGATACGCAGTATTTT. It translates to CASSSTPGGDTQYF.